Listed below are T cell receptor beta chains from one sample, sequenced in a study of shared clonotypes between healthy human individuals. Using immunoSEQ multiplex PCR, the repertoire was profiled, and TCRdb retains in-frame clones only, with some absent. The sample lists approximately 500,000 clones, more than 65% occurring once. The sample comprised PBMCs. These receptor sequences come from a woman aged 35 to 49 in good health. Some clones in this sample may be carry-over from other donors' samples. Both conserved end residues are part of each CDR3. The D gene is left open where the match is weak. Rows may omit the clone size; those that give it use once, few, many or a size class.

j_gene,len,abundance,d_gene,v_gene,CDR3aa,CDR3nt
TRBJ1-2,13,.,.,TRBV5-1,CASSKDRLYGYTF,TGCGCCAGCAGCAAGGACAGACTCTATGGCTACACCTTC
TRBJ2-1,15,.,TRBD2,TRBV7-6,CASSSTGTSLNEQFF,TGTGCCAGCAGCTCCACCGGGACTAGCCTCAATGAGCAGTTCTTC
TRBJ2-7,16,.,TRBD2,TRBV29-1,CSVGKGGRTPSYEQYF,TGCAGCGTTGGGAAGGGCGGGAGAACTCCATCCTACGAGCAGTACTTC
TRBJ1-3,16,.,TRBD1,TRBV28,CASTLSGTGDGNTIYF,TGTGCCAGCACACTATCCGGGACAGGGGATGGAAACACCATATATTTT
TRBJ2-2,16,.,.,TRBV11-2,CASSPKVRPNTGELFF,TGTGCCAGCAGCCCCAAAGTCAGGCCGAACACCGGGGAGCTGTTTTTT
TRBJ2-1,16,.,.,TRBV5-1,CASSLGASTAANEQFF,TGCGCCAGCAGCTTGGGTGCCAGCACTGCGGCCAATGAGCAGTTCTTC
TRBJ2-1,15,.,TRBD2,TRBV18,CASSPFSGSNNEQFF,TGTGCCAGCTCACCTTTTAGCGGGAGTAACAATGAGCAGTTCTTC
TRBJ2-2,13,.,.,TRBV9,CASSVAMVGELFF,TGTGCCAGCAGTGTAGCTATGGTCGGGGAGCTGTTTTTT
TRBJ1-3,16,.,.,TRBV23-1,CASSPRGRHSGNTIYF,TGCGCCAGCAGCCCCCGTGGGAGGCACTCTGGAAACACCATATATTTT
TRBJ2-5,15,once,.,TRBV19,CASTNGGTDQETQYF,TGTGCCAGTACCAATGGCGGGACAGACCAAGAGACCCAGTACTTC
TRBJ2-1,15,.,TRBD1,TRBV6-1,CASIDLGTANNEQFF,TGTGCCAGCATCGACCTCGGGACAGCTAACAATGAGCAGTTCTTC
TRBJ2-2,17,.,TRBD2,TRBV18,CASSLTGTSGNTGELFF,TGTGCCAGCTCCCTCACCGGGACTAGCGGTAACACCGGGGAGCTGTTTTTT
TRBJ2-1,13,once,.,TRBV7-9,CASSWTASDEQFF,TGTGCCAGCAGCTGGACAGCATCCGATGAGCAGTTCTTC
TRBJ1-5,14,.,TRBD1,TRBV7-8,CASSPDRANQPQHF,TGTGCCAGCAGCCCGGACAGGGCGAATCAGCCCCAGCATTTT
TRBJ1-4,15,.,TRBD1,TRBV2,CASSERDRGNEKLFF,TGTGCCAGCAGTGAAAGGGACAGGGGAAATGAAAAACTGTTTTTT
TRBJ1-5,15,few,.,TRBV7-2,CASSLGARENQPQHF,TGTGCCAGCAGCTTAGGGGCCAGGGAGAATCAGCCCCAGCATTTT
TRBJ1-2,15,once,.,TRBV19,CASFLGGRGDYGYTF,TGTGCCAGCTTCTTGGGGGGGAGAGGCGACTATGGCTACACCTTC
TRBJ2-7,13,.,TRBD1,TRBV19,CASGAGTANEQYF,TGTGCCAGTGGCGCCGGGACAGCTAACGAGCAGTACTTC
TRBJ2-3,14,.,.,TRBV7-9,CASSLVAGLDTQYF,TGTGCCAGCAGCTTAGTGGCGGGGTTAGATACGCAGTATTTT
TRBJ2-1,16,.,TRBD2,TRBV7-6,CASSLIGGRAGNEQFF,TGTGCCAGCAGCTTAATAGGTGGGAGGGCCGGCAATGAGCAGTTCTTC
TRBJ2-5,15,.,.,TRBV28,CASSTWTGDQETQYF,TGTGCCAGCAGTACCTGGACGGGAGACCAAGAGACCCAGTACTTC
TRBJ1-1,13,few,.,TRBV25-1,CASSAQGNTEAFF,TGTGCCAGCAGTGCTCAGGGGAACACTGAAGCTTTCTTT
TRBJ1-2,15,.,TRBD1,TRBV7-9,CASSLPGTANYGYTF,TGTGCCAGCAGCCTACCCGGGACAGCTAACTATGGCTACACCTTC
TRBJ1-2,16,.,.,TRBV27,CASRAIGGDTHYGYTF,TGTGCCAGCAGAGCGATCGGGGGGGACACCCACTATGGCTACACCTTC
TRBJ2-1,14,once,.,TRBV28,CASSPGTPRAEQFF,TGTGCCAGCAGCCCAGGGACCCCCCGGGCGGAGCAGTTCTTC
TRBJ2-1,16,.,TRBD2,TRBV5-8,CASSLKGLADLNEQFF,TGTGCCAGCAGCTTGAAAGGACTAGCGGATTTGAATGAGCAGTTCTTC
TRBJ2-7,13,.,.,TRBV30,CAWSVYRGGEQYF,TGTGCCTGGAGTGTTTACCGAGGTGGCGAGCAGTACTTC
TRBJ1-5,14,.,.,TRBV28,CASSPALGNQPQHF,TGTGCCAGCAGTCCCGCTTTAGGTAATCAGCCCCAGCATTTT
TRBJ2-7,16,.,.,TRBV4-1,CASSSQGNSDSYEQYF,TGCGCCAGCAGCTCCCAGGGGAACAGTGACTCCTACGAGCAGTACTTC
TRBJ2-2,17,.,TRBD2,TRBV4-2,CASSPRLAGGRTGELFF,TGTGCCAGCAGCCCACGACTAGCGGGAGGGAGGACCGGGGAGCTGTTTTTT
TRBJ2-7,16,.,TRBD1,TRBV4-1,CASSQDPGTGGYEQYF,TGCGCCAGCAGCCAAGATCCCGGGACAGGGGGCTACGAGCAGTACTTC
TRBJ2-7,14,.,.,TRBV7-2,CASSLGLAFDEQYF,TGTGCCAGCAGCTTGGGGCTAGCGTTTGACGAGCAGTACTTC
TRBJ1-1,14,.,.,TRBV23-1,CASSSRRVNTEAFF,TGCGCCAGCAGTTCCAGGCGAGTGAACACTGAAGCTTTCTTT
TRBJ1-1,16,.,TRBD1,TRBV5-4,CASSSQGASGITEAFF,TGTGCCAGCAGCTCACAGGGGGCGAGTGGGATCACTGAAGCTTTCTTT
TRBJ1-1,15,.,.,TRBV5-1,CASSLVGGPSTEAFF,TGCGCCAGCAGCTTGGTTGGGGGGCCGAGCACTGAAGCTTTCTTT
TRBJ2-1,13,.,.,TRBV7-8,CASSSLGGNEQFF,TGTGCCAGCAGCTCGTTAGGGGGAAATGAGCAGTTCTTC
TRBJ1-1,15,once,TRBD1,TRBV5-1,CASSLATGTGTEAFF,TGCGCCAGCAGCTTGGCAACCGGGACAGGGACTGAAGCTTTCTTT
TRBJ2-7,16,.,.,TRBV28,CASRPGGRTEGYEQYF,TGTGCCAGCAGGCCAGGCGGGCGTACTGAGGGCTACGAGCAGTACTTC
TRBJ1-5,14,few,TRBD1,TRBV5-1,CASSSGQPNQPQHF,TGCGCCAGCAGCTCGGGACAGCCAAATCAGCCCCAGCATTTT
TRBJ1-1,15,many,TRBD1,TRBV10-1,CASRDRGKTQAEAFF,TGCGCCAGCAGGGACAGGGGTAAGACCCAAGCTGAAGCTTTCTTT
TRBJ1-2,13,.,.,TRBV27,CASRAPGIGGYTF,TGTGCCAGCAGGGCCCCAGGGATCGGGGGCTACACCTTC
TRBJ2-6,13,.,.,TRBV29-1,CSVLYSGANVLTF,TGCAGCGTTCTGTACTCTGGGGCCAACGTCCTGACTTTC
TRBJ1-1,15,.,.,TRBV28,CASSLISGVNTEAFF,TGTGCCAGCAGTTTAATTTCGGGAGTCAACACTGAAGCTTTCTTT
TRBJ2-1,18,.,TRBD2,TRBV15,CATSRGYPGLAGVGEQFF,TGTGCCACCAGCAGAGGTTACCCGGGACTAGCGGGAGTGGGTGAGCAGTTCTTC
TRBJ2-1,18,.,.,TRBV7-2,CASSLGPFKISSYNEQFF,TGTGCCAGCAGCTTAGGGCCCTTTAAAATCAGCTCCTACAATGAGCAGTTCTTC
TRBJ2-2,16,.,.,TRBV11-3,CASSPNSYANTGELFF,TGTGCCAGCAGCCCCAATTCGTACGCGAACACCGGGGAGCTGTTTTTT
TRBJ2-5,12,.,.,TRBV5-1,CASRMQQETQYF,TGCGCCAGCCGGATGCAGCAAGAGACCCAGTACTTC
TRBJ1-2,12,.,.,TRBV28,CASSLGVLGYTF,TGTGCCAGCAGTTTGGGGGTCCTTGGCTACACCTTC
TRBJ2-1,14,.,TRBD2,TRBV18,CASSPWTSEGEQFF,TGTGCCAGCTCACCCTGGACTAGCGAGGGTGAGCAGTTCTTC
TRBJ1-2,19,few,TRBD1,TRBV29-1,CSVEGPYRDRPVTNYGYTF,TGCAGCGTTGAAGGACCCTACCGGGACAGGCCTGTCACTAACTATGGCTACACCTTC
TRBJ1-1,14,few,.,TRBV4-3,CASSQAMDVTEAFF,TGCGCCAGCAGCCAGGCTATGGACGTCACTGAAGCTTTCTTT
TRBJ2-7,15,.,.,TRBV7-6,CASSLQTPGLGEQYF,TGTGCCAGCAGCCTCCAGACCCCGGGCTTAGGGGAGCAGTACTTC
TRBJ2-1,16,.,.,TRBV28,CASSLTAGLGYNEQFF,TGTGCCAGCAGTCTAACAGCAGGGTTGGGGTACAATGAGCAGTTCTTC
TRBJ2-7,17,few,TRBD2,TRBV7-8,CASRQKMREGRTYEQYF,TGTGCCAGCAGACAAAAAATGCGGGAGGGCCGGACCTACGAGCAGTACTTC
TRBJ2-3,13,once,.,TRBV7-8,CASSSSHTDTQYF,TGTGCCAGCAGCTCATCACACACAGATACGCAGTATTTT
TRBJ2-6,16,few,.,TRBV6-4,CASSPGQLSGANVLTF,TGTGCCAGCAGCCCGGGACAACTCTCTGGGGCCAACGTCCTGACTTTC
TRBJ1-1,13,.,.,TRBV11-2,CASSLLSETEAFF,TGTGCCAGCAGCTTACTTTCGGAGACTGAAGCTTTCTTT
TRBJ2-7,12,.,.,TRBV7-2,CASSQSPASEDF,TGTGCCAGCAGCCAAAGCCCAGCTAGTGAGGACTTC